The present entry profiles one T cell receptor (beta chain) with its context. Its antigen is not identified. It was CD45RO-negative cells, positively selected for CCR7, that made up naive CD8 cells, with terminally differentiated effector memory CD45RA+ cells excluded. The sample belongs to a study of shared clonotypes between healthy human individuals. Study-level background: Per donor, three plates held CD4 naive cells, three held CD4 memory, two held CD8 naive and one held CD8 memory. Study-wide results and limits: The four-donor shared clonotypes exceeded non-shared clonotypes in generation probability, with non-shared ones scoring lower.

Sequencing was performed with immunoSEQ multiplex PCR; in TCRdb, only in-frame clones are kept and a portion is missing. The table has roughly 650,000 clones, 90% to 97% seen once; the top ten hold about 0.11%. The TCR comes from a woman in her 30s in good health. Sequencing was performed on naive CD8+ T cells sorted from blood.

The CDR3 sequence is CASSRLGQGAEDSNQPQHF. The CDR3 nucleotides are TGTGCCAGTAGTAGACTCGGGCAGGGGGCGGAGGATAGCAATCAGCCCCAGCATTTT. V is TRBV19 and J is TRBJ1-5; 8 nucleotides align to TRBD1. Germline values: CDR1 LNHDA, CDR2 SQIVND (reference sequence). This CDR3 is built from 19 residues. The ends lost 4 bases at V and 0 bases at J; junction bases unmatched: 14.